The 23 T cell receptor beta chains presented below share a single source sample, sequenced in a study of control samples from healthy donors and cancer patients. TCRdb's table, derived via immunoSEQ multiplex PCR, lists solely in-frame clones and lacks some. The table records under 450,000 clones, around 90% of them present only once. Source material: PBMCs. Every receptor here comes from a man aged 35-49 years with head and neck cancer.

The CDR3 DNA sequence: TGTGCCAGCTCACTGTTGACCAAGTCATCGAACTATGGCTACACCTTC. Amino acid sequence: CASSLLTKSSNYGYTF. The V and J genes are TRBV18 and TRBJ1-2; D remains unclear. Germline V lookup: CDR1 KGHSH, CDR2 LQKENI. Trimming stripped 4 bases from V and 2 bases from J, with 17 bases between. The CDR3 has 16 residues.

This chain uses TRBV2 with TRBJ1-1, with a possible D match to TRBD1 (5 bases). V lost 6 bases and J 3 bases, leaving 11 bases between the germline ends. The germline V gene encodes CDR1 SNHLY and CDR2 FYNNEI. This CDR3 region has 13 residues. CDR3 in amino acids: CASSPGGYTEAFF. CDR3 in DNA: TGTGCCAGCAGCCCGGGGGGATACACTGAAGCTTTCTTT.

About this clone itself: Additional DNA sequences in this sample encode the identical CDR3. This rearrangement joins TRBV7-3 to TRBJ2-7; TRBD1 agrees at 9 bases. V trimming: 4 bases; J trimming: 4 bases; junction bases outside the gene matches: 5. Germline CDR1 and CDR2: SGHTA and FQGTGA. The CDR3 totals 14 residues. CDR3 loop: CASSSGTGPYEQYF. CDR3 nucleotides: TGTGCCAGCAGCTCCGGGACAGGGCCTTACGAGCAGTACTTC.

V and J are TRBV7-9 and TRBJ2-2; TRBD2 aligns across 8 bases. The CDR3 has 17 amino acids. The junction had 15 bases not matched to a gene; V was cut back by 6 bases and J by 6 bases. Germline lookup yields CDR1 SEHNR and CDR2 FQNEAQ (reference sequence). Here the CDR3 DNA reads TGTGCCAGCAGACCAACCCCGGGACTAGTTTCCCCCGGGGAGCTGTTTTTT. Translated: CASRPTPGLVSPGELFF.

This chain joins TRBV7-9 and TRBJ1-2, with D perhaps matching TRBD1 (5 bases). CDR1 and CDR2 (germline): SEHNR, FQNEAQ (reference sequence). The CDR3 runs 13 residues. V lost 1 base to trimming and J lost 8 bases, with 11 bases between them. The CDR3 here is CASSLGDGRGYTF. CDR3 in DNA: TGTGCCAGCAGCTTAGGGGACGGCAGGGGCTACACCTTC.

This clone was counted a few times. The chain carries TRBV19 and TRBJ2-1, with 8 bases aligning to TRBD1. The germline V gene has CDR1 LNHDA and CDR2 SQIVND (reference sequence). The CDR3 extends over 15 amino acids. V trimming: 5 bases; J trimming: 4 bases; junction bases outside the gene matches: 7. The DNA for the CDR3 is TGTGCCAGTAGTTCTGACAGGGGACTTTACAATGAGCAGTTCTTC. Protein sequence: CASSSDRGLYNEQFF.

The V gene is TRBV27, the J gene TRBJ1-4; D may be TRBD1 (6 bases). V lost 0 bases to trimming and J lost 5 bases, with 13 bases between them. This CDR3 has 16 amino acids. Germline lookup yields CDR1 MNHEY and CDR2 SMNVEV (reference sequence). The CDR3 here is CASSLSYGGRNEKLFF. In DNA form, the CDR3 reads TGTGCCAGCAGTTTATCCTACGGGGGGCGAAATGAAAAACTGTTTTTT.

The chain recombines TRBV13 with TRBJ2-7, with 10 bases identical to TRBD2. The CDR3 is 17 amino acids. Germline V CDR1 and CDR2: PRHDT, FYEKMQ (reference sequence). J lost 2 bases, V lost 5 bases, and 12 bases had no gene match. The CDR3 DNA follows: TGTGCCAGCAGCCGCGGCAGGCTAGCGGGGGACCCCTACGAGCAGTACTTC. It yields the protein CASSRGRLAGDPYEQYF.

This chain uses TRBV7-8 with TRBJ2-7; 8 nucleotides match TRBD1. Germline values: CDR1 SGHVS, CDR2 FQNEAQ. V gave up 5 bases and J gave up 2 bases; unmatched junction bases: 5. CDR3 size: 14 residues. The CDR3 nucleotides read TGTGCCAGCAGCGTGACAGGGGAGACCTACGAGCAGTACTTC. It translates to CASSVTGETYEQYF.

The chain combines TRBV28 with TRBJ1-5; D call uncertain. V dropped 2 bases and J dropped 2 bases, with 10 bases sitting between them. The CDR3 totals 15 residues. CDR1 and CDR2 from the germline V gene are MDHEN and SYDVKM. CDR3 sequence (DNA): TGTGCCAGCAGTTTAATCACGGGAGGCAATCAGCCCCAGCATTTT. This translates into CASSLITGGNQPQHF.

The chain combines TRBV28 with TRBJ1-5, with 12 bases lining up with TRBD1. The CDR3 sequence is 17 residues long. CDR1 is MDHEN, CDR2 SYDVKM, per germline. The junction had 12 bases not matched to a gene; V was cut back by 5 bases and J by 7 bases. The CDR3 loop is CASSTPPGTGGSQPQHF. In DNA, the CDR3 is TGTGCCAGCAGTACCCCCCCCGGGACAGGGGGCAGCCAGCCCCAGCATTTT.

The chain links TRBV24-1 to TRBJ1-1; a possible D gene is TRBD1 (6 bases). V gave up 2 bases and J gave up 8 bases, with 11 bases separating them. Germline CDR1 and CDR2: KGHDR and SFDVKD. The CDR3 covers 13 residues. CDR3 residues: CATSDSTGTEAFF. The DNA of the CDR3 is TGTGCCACCAGTGATTCTACCGGGACAGAAGCTTTCTTT.

The chain uses TRBV3-1 (or the pseudogene TRBV3-2) and TRBJ1-2; TRBD1 agrees at 9 bases. The germline gives CDR1 LGHDT, CDR2 YNNKEL (reference sequence). This CDR3 contains 14 residues. Trimming took 0 bases from V and 7 from J; bases not matched to a gene: 3. The chain's CDR3 is CASSQEGQGGGYTF. CDR3 DNA sequence: TGTGCCAGCAGCCAAGAGGGACAGGGTGGTGGCTACACCTTC.

Turning to this clone: The identical CDR3 is also encoded by other nucleotide sequences in the sample. J is TRBJ1-5 and V is TRBV28; a weak D match, TRBD1 (5 bases). CDR3 size: 15 residues. Germline V gene lookup returns CDR1 MDHEN and CDR2 SYDVKM. V lost 2 bases to trimming and J lost 0 bases, with 8 bases between them. Written as DNA, the CDR3 is TGTGCCAGCAGTTTACGGGGCTATAGCAATCAGCCCCAGCATTTT. The encoded protein is CASSLRGYSNQPQHF. Drawing the rest from reference TRBV28 and TRBJ1-5, the complete variable domain is DVKVTQSSRYLVKRTGEKVFLECVQDMDHENMFWYRQDPGLGLRLIYFSYDVKMKEKGDIPEGYSVSREKKERFSLILESASTNQTSMYLCASSLRGYSNQPQHFGDGTRLSIL.

V is TRBV9 and J is TRBJ1-3, with a tentative D call TRBD1 (6 bases). Per germline, CDR1 SGDLS and CDR2 YYNGEE. V lost 7 bases, J lost 3 bases, and 14 bases lay in between. CDR3 size: 14 residues. Here the CDR3 reads CASQPGGRGNTIYF. DNA for the CDR3: TGTGCCAGCCAGCCGGGGGGCCGTGGAAACACCATATATTTT.

The V and J genes are TRBV2 and TRBJ1-2, with 10 bases identical to TRBD1. The V and J ends lost 6 bases and 6 bases, in that order; junction bases with no gene match: 10. Germline assignment: CDR1 SNHLY and CDR2 FYNNEI. The CDR3 is 15 residues long. The CDR3 region has the DNA TGTGCCAGCAGCGGCGGGGACAGGGGATTTCATGGCTACACCTTC. Translated, it gives CASSGGDRGFHGYTF.

The J gene is TRBJ2-1, the V gene TRBV5-1; TRBD2 might be the D (5 bases). Germline lookup yields CDR1 SGHRS and CDR2 YFSETQ. This CDR3 is built from 15 residues. With 2 bases removed from V and 9 bases from J, the gap between germline ends came to 18 bases. CDR3 sequence: CASSLGGRTRGEQFF. The CDR3 DNA reads TGCGCCAGCAGCTTAGGCGGCAGGACCCGGGGTGAGCAGTTCTTC.

The chain uses TRBV10-3 and TRBJ2-5; 9 nucleotides match TRBD2. The trim removed 10 bases at V and 0 bases at J, leaving 3 bases unmatched. Germline CDR1 reads ENHRY; CDR2 reads SYGVKD. CDR3 length equals 13 residues. The CDR3 DNA sequence: TGTGCCACCGGGACTAGCTACCAAGAGACCCAGTACTTC. Translated: CATGTSYQETQYF.

The CDR3 DNA reads as TGTGCCAGCAGAGAAGGACAGGCGGCCTACGAGCAGTACTTC. The encoded protein is CASREGQAAYEQYF. The chain is built from TRBV28 and TRBJ2-7, with TRBD1 matching over 7 bases. There are 14 residues in the CDR3. Unmatched junction bases numbered 7, after V lost 6 bases and J lost 2 bases. Germline CDR1 MDHEN, CDR2 SYDVKM.

Note on this clone: Other DNA sequences of this sample code for an identical CDR3. V gene TRBV5-6 combines with J gene TRBJ1-1; D gene ambiguous. Germline V gene sequence: CDR1 SGHDT, CDR2 YYEEEE. Trimming shortened V by 0 bases and J by 7 bases, and 4 bases separated the two germline ends. The CDR3 extends over 11 amino acids. CDR3 nucleotides: TGTGCCAGCAGCTTGGTTGGTGAAGCTTTCTTT. It codes for CASSLVGEAFF. The full variable domain, with the rest looked up from reference TRBV5-6 and TRBJ1-1, is DAGVTQSPTHLIKTRGQQVTLRCSPKSGHDTVSWYQQALGQGPQFIFQYYEEEERQRGNFPDRFSGHQFPNYSSELNVNALLLGDSALYLCASSLVGEAFFGQGTRLTVV.

The genes are TRBV27 and TRBJ2-3; perhaps TRBD2 as D (6 bases). The CDR3 loop spans 12 amino acids. Germline CDR1 MNHEY, CDR2 SMNVEV (reference sequence). The germline V and J ends were trimmed by 8 bases and 6 bases, with 12 bases remaining between them. CDR3 amino acids: CASGSREDTQYF. CDR3 nucleotide sequence: TGTGCCAGCGGGTCCCGGGAGGATACGCAGTATTTT.

The J gene is TRBJ1-5, the V gene TRBV19; 9 bases line up with TRBD1. The CDR3 extends over 14 amino acids. The junction had 8 bases not matched to a gene; V was cut back by 8 bases and J by 6 bases. The germline V gene has CDR1 LNHDA and CDR2 SQIVND (reference sequence). The CDR3 here is CASAPRTGVQPQHF. CDR3 nucleotides: TGTGCCAGTGCCCCTAGGACAGGGGTTCAGCCCCAGCATTTT.

The gene calls are TRBV10-1 and TRBJ2-3; D is perhaps TRBD2 (6 bases). This CDR3 comprises 14 residues. Per the germline V gene, CDR1 is WNHNN and CDR2 is SYGVQD (reference sequence). Trimming removed 5 bases at V and 5 bases at J, with 14 bases between. The CDR3 coding sequence is TGCGCCAGCAGTAGGAGCGGGCCACAAGATACGCAGTATTTT. This translates into CASSRSGPQDTQYF.